This TCR beta chain was found in a study of CD8+ T cells in alopecia areata. Across the whole study: Disease severity was quantified as SALT score of affected scalp area. Study observations and caveats: Tofacitinib produced a significant decrease in scalp clonality and in expanded CD8+ clones among the top 100. Greater clonality was observed in lesional scalp samples, especially alopecia totalis/universalis, versus normal scalp.

The treatment was: oral pan-JAK inhibitor, 5-10 mg twice daily. Peripheral blood and lesional scalp punch biopsies came from alopecia areata patients. As for this clone: What it binds is not known.

Between the trimmed V and J ends, which lost 2 bases and 9 bases, there was a span of 22 bases. Per the germline V gene, CDR1 is MNHNS and CDR2 is SASEGT. CDR3 length: 16 amino acids. In each case, RNA was isolated and then reverse transcribed into cDNA as the sequencing template. Here immunoSEQ multiplex PCR was the method, and the copy in TCRdb shows in-frame clones only, minus some. The table shows over 200,000 clones, with over 60% occurring only once. This sequence joins TRBV6-1 and TRBJ1-2; weak D call: TRBD1 (6 bases). The starting material was CD4+ T cells sorted from blood, obtained at week 4, from a patient treated with tofacitinib. The clonotype originates from a human donor with alopecia areata. The CDR3 DNA follows: TGTGCCAGCAGTGAAAGGTGGGTCGGAGGACAGCCTAGCTACACCTTC. Its protein is CASSERWVGGQPSYTF.